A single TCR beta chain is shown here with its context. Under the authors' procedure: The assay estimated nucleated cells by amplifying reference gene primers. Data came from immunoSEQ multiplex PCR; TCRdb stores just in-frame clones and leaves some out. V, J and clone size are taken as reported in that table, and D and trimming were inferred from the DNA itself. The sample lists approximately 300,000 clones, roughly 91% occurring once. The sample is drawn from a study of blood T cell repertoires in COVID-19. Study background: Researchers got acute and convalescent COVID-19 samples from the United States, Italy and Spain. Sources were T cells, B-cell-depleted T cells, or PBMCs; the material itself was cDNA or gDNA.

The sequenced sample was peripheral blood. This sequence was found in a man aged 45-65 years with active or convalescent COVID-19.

CDR3 sequence reads: CASSESGRDYGYTF. CDR3 coding DNA: TGTGCCAGCAGTGAATCAGGCAGGGACTATGGCTACACCTTC. The rearrangement links TRBV25-1 to TRBJ1-2; weak D call: TRBD1 (5 bases). Trimming took off 1 base at V and 3 bases at J, with 9 bases between the two ends. CDR3 size: 14 residues. In germline, CDR1 is MGHDK, CDR2 SYGVNS.